The 20 T cell receptor beta chains given below trace back to one sample, sequenced in a study of shared clonotypes between healthy human individuals. Sequencing was performed with immunoSEQ multiplex PCR; in TCRdb, only in-frame clones are kept and a portion is missing. The sample yields more than 2 million clones, approximately 96% seen once. The sequenced sample consisted of naive CD4+ T cells sorted from blood. Subset specified: CD45RA+ positively selected. These receptors all stem from a man between 18 and 29 years old in good health.

The CDR3 here is CAISEILAGGNTDTQYF. The CDR3 DNA reads as TGTGCCATCAGTGAAATACTAGCGGGGGGGAACACAGATACGCAGTATTTT. The chain uses TRBV10-3 and TRBJ2-3, with 13 bases identical to TRBD2. CDR1 and CDR2 (germline): ENHRY, SYGVKD. V lost 3 bases and J lost 2; bases outside the gene matches: 5. The CDR3 consists of 17 residues.

The rearrangement uses TRBV5-1 and TRBJ1-4, with D uncertain. Trimming left V 4 bases short and J 0 bases short, with 10 bases between. The CDR3 is 15 residues long. Per germline, CDR1 SGHRS and CDR2 YFSETQ. The CDR3 coding sequence is TGCGCCAGCAGCGCCCTTGGGGCAACTAATGAAAAACTGTTTTTT. Its translation is CASSALGATNEKLFF.

The rearrangement links TRBV2 to TRBJ1-5; TRBD1 aligns across 9 bases. The CDR3 covers 17 residues. Per the germline V gene, CDR1 is SNHLY and CDR2 is FYNNEI. V lost 4 bases and J lost 1; bases outside the gene matches: 8. CDR3 loop: CASSGGFGQGSNQPQHF. CDR3 nucleotides: TGTGCCAGCAGTGGGGGCTTCGGACAGGGGAGCAATCAGCCCCAGCATTTT.

V is TRBV5-4 and J is TRBJ1-5; possibly TRBD1 for D (5 bases). Germline CDR1 and CDR2: SGHNT and YYREEE (reference sequence). The CDR3 length is 14 residues. Trimming pared 1 base from V and 5 bases from J, leaving 10 bases between. CDR3 sequence reads: CASSLKPGDQPQHF. The CDR3 coding sequence is TGTGCCAGCAGCTTGAAACCGGGGGATCAGCCCCAGCATTTT. Full variable domain (rest looked up from reference TRBV5-4 and TRBJ1-5): ETGVTQSPTHLIKTRGQQVTLRCSSQSGHNTVSWYQQALGQGPQFIFQYYREEENGRGNFPPRFSGLQFPNYSSELNVNALELDDSALYLCASSLKPGDQPQHFGDGTRLSIL.

This clone appeared once. This chain connects TRBV27 to TRBJ1-6; D remains ambiguous. Germline V gives CDR1 MNHEY, CDR2 SMNVEV (reference sequence). V lost 3 bases, J lost 10 bases, and 19 bases lay in between. The CDR3 extends over 16 amino acids. Here the CDR3 reads CASSFYEGPIRSPLHF. CDR3 bases: TGTGCCAGCAGTTTTTACGAGGGTCCAATTAGGTCACCCCTCCACTTT.

This chain links TRBV7-6 with TRBJ1-1, with D maybe TRBD1 (6 bases). In germline, CDR1 is SGHVS, CDR2 FNYEAQ. Between the trimmed V and J ends, which lost 2 bases and 0 bases, there was a span of 16 bases. The CDR3 consists of 17 residues. The CDR3 spells CASSLPQTGQMNTEAFF. The CDR3 region has the DNA TGTGCCAGCAGCTTACCCCAGACAGGACAAATGAACACTGAAGCTTTCTTT. Drawing the rest from reference TRBV7-6 and TRBJ1-1, the complete variable domain is GAGVSQSPRYKVTKRGQDVALRCDPISGHVSLYWYRQALGQGPEFLTYFNYEAQQDKSGLPNDRFSAERPEGSISTLTIQRTEQRDSAMYRCASSLPQTGQMNTEAFFGQGTRLTVV.

The V call is TRBV27, the J call TRBJ2-3, with TRBD2 matching over 11 bases. V dropped 3 bases and J dropped 2; count of bases not matched to a gene: 4. CDR3 length equals 16 residues. Germline-derived CDR1 and CDR2 are MNHEY and SMNVEV (reference sequence). CDR3 nucleotides: TGTGCCAGCAGTTTTCGACTAGCGGGGTACACAGATACGCAGTATTTT. Translation: CASSFRLAGYTDTQYF.

A note on this clone: This specimen includes other DNA sequences encoding the same CDR3. The CDR3, as DNA: TGCGCCAGCAGCTTGGAACAGGGGACAAACACTGAAGCTTTCTTT. Translation: CASSLEQGTNTEAFF. The chain couples TRBV5-1 to TRBJ1-1, with 7 bases matching TRBD1. J lost 2 bases, V lost 0 bases, and 4 bases had no gene match. Germline V CDR1 and CDR2: SGHRS, YFSETQ. The CDR3 contains 15 residues.

This chain uses TRBV28 with TRBJ1-5; no clear D gene. CDR1 is MDHEN and CDR2 is SYDVKM in the germline V gene. V was shortened by 4 bases and J by 9 bases, with 7 bases between the two germline ends. The CDR3 runs to 11 residues. The chain's CDR3 is CASSSDRPQHF. CDR3 nucleotides: TGTGCCAGCAGTTCGGATAGGCCCCAGCATTTT.

In its sample, this clone was seen once. The chain employs TRBV6-5 and TRBJ1-2; D is unclear. Trimming cost V 6 bases and J 5 bases, with 10 bases left between them. Germline V gene sequence: CDR1 MNHEY, CDR2 SVGAGI. The CDR3 totals 12 residues. CDR3 bases: TGTGCCAGCAGGGGAGCCCTGTATGGCTACACCTTC. Translating it yields CASRGALYGYTF.

As regards this clone: The identical CDR3 is also encoded by other nucleotide sequences in the sample. The chain joins TRBV5-1 to TRBJ1-5; 10 bases line up with TRBD1. The germline V gene has CDR1 SGHRS and CDR2 YFSETQ. Trimming cost V 4 bases and J 3 bases; bases outside gene matches: 4. This CDR3 has 15 amino acids. Written as DNA, the CDR3 is TGCGCCAGCAGCCTAGGGACAGGGGTCAATCAGCCCCAGCATTTT. Encoded protein: CASSLGTGVNQPQHF.

The V call is TRBV10-2, the J call TRBJ1-1; TRBD1 might be the D (6 bases). Between the trimmed V and J ends, which lost 2 bases and 1 base, there was a span of 23 bases. In germline, CDR1 is WSHSY, CDR2 SAAADI. The CDR3 length is 19 residues. The CDR3 DNA reads as TGCGCCAGCAGTGAGAATCCGACAGGCTATTGGGCGGGGAACACTGAAGCTTTCTTT. This translates into CASSENPTGYWAGNTEAFF.

The chain uses TRBV7-6 and TRBJ2-6; the match to TRBD1 covers 8 bases. The length of the CDR3 is 17 residues. The germline CDR1 and CDR2 sequences are SGHVS and FNYEAQ. V lost 5 bases to trimming and J lost 0 bases; unmatched junction nucleotides: 6. The CDR3 sequence: CASSITGGSSGANVLTF. In DNA, the CDR3 is TGTGCCAGCAGCATTACAGGGGGTAGCTCTGGGGCCAACGTCCTGACTTTC.

With respect to this clone: The identical CDR3 is also encoded by other nucleotide sequences in the sample. The V and J genes are TRBV5-1 and TRBJ2-5; no firm D call. Trimming stripped 4 bases from V and 5 bases from J, with 6 bases between. Germline CDR1 is SGHRS and CDR2 is YFSETQ. This CDR3 is 11 amino acids long. The CDR3 here is CASSLTETQYF. DNA for the CDR3: TGCGCCAGCAGCCTAACGGAGACCCAGTACTTC.

This sequence joins TRBV11-2 and TRBJ2-2; D unclear. The CDR3 length is 16 residues. The V end was cut by 1 base, the J end by 2 bases, with 11 bases between. Looked up from germline, CDR1 is SGHAT and CDR2 is FQNNGV. CDR3 DNA: TGTGCCAGCAGCTTAGCTAGTGGTTCTAACACCGGGGAGCTGTTTTTT. Encoded protein: CASSLASGSNTGELFF.

Only one count was recorded for this clone. The chain is built from TRBV5-1 and TRBJ2-6; possibly TRBD1 for D (5 bases). Trimming removed 0 bases from V and 4 bases from J, with 11 bases in between. The CDR3 covers 16 residues. The germline V gene encodes CDR1 SGHRS and CDR2 YFSETQ. This CDR3 is CASSLVPGAGANVLTF. Written as DNA, the CDR3 is TGCGCCAGCAGCTTGGTACCTGGGGCAGGGGCCAACGTCCTGACTTTC.

This chain uses TRBV9 with TRBJ2-3, with TRBD2 matching over 13 bases. The V segment lost 2 bases and the J segment 2 bases; nucleotides outside the gene matches: 5. The CDR3 runs to 17 residues. Per the germline V gene, CDR1 is SGDLS and CDR2 is YYNGEE. CDR3 bases: TGTGCCAGCAGCGTCGGACTAGCGGGGGATTACACAGATACGCAGTATTTT. Translating gives CASSVGLAGDYTDTQYF.

The chain links TRBV4-1 to TRBJ2-3, with TRBD2 identical over 9 bases. The germline V gene has CDR1 MGHRA and CDR2 YSYEKL. The J segment lost 5 bases and the V segment lost 3 bases, leaving 6 bases of the junction unmatched. The CDR3 is 15 amino acids. The CDR3 sequence: CASSQSVAGEDTQYF. The CDR3 bases are TGCGCCAGCAGCCAGTCCGTAGCGGGAGAAGATACGCAGTATTTT.

This sequence joins TRBV7-2 and TRBJ2-3; D is perhaps TRBD2 (5 bases). The V gene lost 3 bases and the J gene lost 2 bases, with 12 bases spanning the gap. Germline CDR1 is SGHTA and CDR2 is FQGNSA. The CDR3 runs 15 residues. CDR3 nucleotide sequence: TGTGCCAGCAGCTTTGCGGGCGCCTACACAGATACGCAGTATTTT. It codes for CASSFAGAYTDTQYF.

The chain uses TRBV5-1 and TRBJ2-5; D tentatively reads TRBD1 or TRBD2 (5 bases each). Germline V gene lookup returns CDR1 SGHRS and CDR2 YFSETQ. Deletions cut 4 bases from V and 2 bases from J, with 15 bases between. The CDR3 sequence is 15 residues long. This chain's CDR3 is CASSPPPGRQETQYF. CDR3 in DNA: TGCGCCAGCAGCCCCCCTCCGGGACGGCAAGAGACCCAGTACTTC.